These 10 T cell receptor beta chains originate from one sample sequenced in a study of follicular helper T cells after annual influenza vaccination. Time point in this sample: 2014-2015 season, pre-vaccination. The method was immunoSEQ multiplex PCR; TCRdb's version includes in-frame clones alone and lacks a portion of them. The sample lists about 14,000 clones, 84% occurring once. This specimen consisted of CXCR5- memory CD4+ T cells sorted from blood, obtained on the day of influenza vaccination. The receptor source for this set is an adult who received the influenza vaccine.

V and J are TRBV7-8 and TRBJ1-1; 10 nucleotides match TRBD1. In germline, CDR1 is SGHVS, CDR2 FQNEAQ. V trimming: 5 bases; J trimming: 7 bases; junction bases outside the gene matches: 7. This CDR3 has 14 residues. CDR3 coding DNA: TGTGCCAGCAGCCGCGGACAGGGGGTAATTGAAGCTTTCTTT. Translated: CASSRGQGVIEAFF.

The chain uses TRBV10-2 and TRBJ2-2; TRBD1 is a possible D gene (5 bases). Trimming cost V 4 bases and J 6 bases, with 18 bases left between them. Germline CDR1 reads WSHSY; CDR2 reads SAAADI. This CDR3 contains 16 residues. CDR3 DNA sequence: TGCGCCAGCAGTGTTCTCTTCTGGCAGGGTGCCGGGGAGCTGTTTTTT. This gives the protein CASSVLFWQGAGELFF.

This clone was observed a few times. V gene TRBV14 combines with J gene TRBJ1-5; the D is unclear. The CDR3 sequence is 13 residues long. Germline CDR1 reads SGHDN; CDR2 reads FVKESK. The V gene lost 0 bases and the J gene lost 9 bases, with 9 bases spanning the gap. The CDR3 loop reads CASSQDLSMPQHF. The CDR3 DNA sequence: TGTGCCAGCAGCCAAGACCTCAGCATGCCCCAGCATTTT.

The CDR3 nucleotides are TGTGCCAGCAGCGTAGCTAGCGGGGGGGCCGATGAGCAGTTCTTC. It specifies CASSVASGGADEQFF. This chain links TRBV9 with TRBJ2-1, with 12 bases lining up with TRBD2. Germline CDR1 reads SGDLS; CDR2 reads YYNGEE. The CDR3 contains 15 residues. Losses at the gene ends were 0 bases for V and 8 bases for J; bases not matched to a gene: 3.

The chain carries TRBV6-5 and TRBJ2-3; 10 bases map to TRBD2. V dropped 5 bases and J dropped 1; count of bases not matched to a gene: 3. The CDR3 totals 15 residues. The germline V gene encodes CDR1 MNHEY and CDR2 SVGAGI. CDR3 coding DNA: TGTGCCAGCAGTAGACTAGCGGGTGGCACAGATACGCAGTATTTT. This gives the protein CASSRLAGGTDTQYF.

This chain joins TRBV5-1 and TRBJ1-4; possible D gene TRBD1, 5 bases. The length of the CDR3 is 15 residues. CDR1 and CDR2 (germline): SGHRS, YFSETQ. V lost 0 bases and J 2 bases, leaving 8 bases between the germline ends. The CDR3 loop is CASSLAAGTNEKLFF. Written as DNA, the CDR3 is TGCGCCAGCAGCTTGGCCGCAGGGACTAATGAAAAACTGTTTTTT.

This clone was counted once. The chain recombines TRBV4-1 with TRBJ2-3; D unresolved. Germline V CDR1 and CDR2: MGHRA, YSYEKL. The germline V and J ends were trimmed by 4 bases and 0 bases, with 11 bases remaining between them. The CDR3 runs to 15 residues. As DNA, the CDR3 is TGCGCCAGCAGCCCCCCCGGCGGTAGCACAGATACGCAGTATTTT. Residues: CASSPPGGSTDTQYF.

V gene TRBV25-1 combines with J gene TRBJ2-1, with unresolved D. The CDR3 runs 10 residues. CDR1 is MGHDK, CDR2 SYGVNS, per germline. Deletions cut 8 bases from V and 7 bases from J, with 6 bases between. As DNA, the CDR3 is TGTGCCAGCTCCTGGAATGAGCAGTTCTTC. Translated: CASSWNEQFF.

The chain has TRBV5-1 and TRBJ1-3, with 9 bases matching TRBD1. The CDR3 covers 16 residues. CDR1 and CDR2 from the germline V gene are SGHRS and YFSETQ. Trimming took 3 bases from V and 1 from J; bases not matched to a gene: 5. This chain's CDR3 is CASSSMGQGSGNTIYF. The CDR3 DNA reads TGCGCCAGCAGCTCGATGGGACAGGGTTCTGGAAACACCATATATTTT.

A single count supports this clone. This sequence joins TRBV5-5 and TRBJ1-3, with unresolved D. The CDR3 extends over 14 amino acids. The V and J ends lost 0 bases and 1 base respectively, with 5 bases between them. Germline lookup yields CDR1 SGHKS and CDR2 YYEKEE (reference sequence). CDR3 region: CASSLEFSGNTIYF. CDR3 nucleotide sequence: TGTGCCAGCAGCTTGGAATTTTCTGGAAACACCATATATTTT.